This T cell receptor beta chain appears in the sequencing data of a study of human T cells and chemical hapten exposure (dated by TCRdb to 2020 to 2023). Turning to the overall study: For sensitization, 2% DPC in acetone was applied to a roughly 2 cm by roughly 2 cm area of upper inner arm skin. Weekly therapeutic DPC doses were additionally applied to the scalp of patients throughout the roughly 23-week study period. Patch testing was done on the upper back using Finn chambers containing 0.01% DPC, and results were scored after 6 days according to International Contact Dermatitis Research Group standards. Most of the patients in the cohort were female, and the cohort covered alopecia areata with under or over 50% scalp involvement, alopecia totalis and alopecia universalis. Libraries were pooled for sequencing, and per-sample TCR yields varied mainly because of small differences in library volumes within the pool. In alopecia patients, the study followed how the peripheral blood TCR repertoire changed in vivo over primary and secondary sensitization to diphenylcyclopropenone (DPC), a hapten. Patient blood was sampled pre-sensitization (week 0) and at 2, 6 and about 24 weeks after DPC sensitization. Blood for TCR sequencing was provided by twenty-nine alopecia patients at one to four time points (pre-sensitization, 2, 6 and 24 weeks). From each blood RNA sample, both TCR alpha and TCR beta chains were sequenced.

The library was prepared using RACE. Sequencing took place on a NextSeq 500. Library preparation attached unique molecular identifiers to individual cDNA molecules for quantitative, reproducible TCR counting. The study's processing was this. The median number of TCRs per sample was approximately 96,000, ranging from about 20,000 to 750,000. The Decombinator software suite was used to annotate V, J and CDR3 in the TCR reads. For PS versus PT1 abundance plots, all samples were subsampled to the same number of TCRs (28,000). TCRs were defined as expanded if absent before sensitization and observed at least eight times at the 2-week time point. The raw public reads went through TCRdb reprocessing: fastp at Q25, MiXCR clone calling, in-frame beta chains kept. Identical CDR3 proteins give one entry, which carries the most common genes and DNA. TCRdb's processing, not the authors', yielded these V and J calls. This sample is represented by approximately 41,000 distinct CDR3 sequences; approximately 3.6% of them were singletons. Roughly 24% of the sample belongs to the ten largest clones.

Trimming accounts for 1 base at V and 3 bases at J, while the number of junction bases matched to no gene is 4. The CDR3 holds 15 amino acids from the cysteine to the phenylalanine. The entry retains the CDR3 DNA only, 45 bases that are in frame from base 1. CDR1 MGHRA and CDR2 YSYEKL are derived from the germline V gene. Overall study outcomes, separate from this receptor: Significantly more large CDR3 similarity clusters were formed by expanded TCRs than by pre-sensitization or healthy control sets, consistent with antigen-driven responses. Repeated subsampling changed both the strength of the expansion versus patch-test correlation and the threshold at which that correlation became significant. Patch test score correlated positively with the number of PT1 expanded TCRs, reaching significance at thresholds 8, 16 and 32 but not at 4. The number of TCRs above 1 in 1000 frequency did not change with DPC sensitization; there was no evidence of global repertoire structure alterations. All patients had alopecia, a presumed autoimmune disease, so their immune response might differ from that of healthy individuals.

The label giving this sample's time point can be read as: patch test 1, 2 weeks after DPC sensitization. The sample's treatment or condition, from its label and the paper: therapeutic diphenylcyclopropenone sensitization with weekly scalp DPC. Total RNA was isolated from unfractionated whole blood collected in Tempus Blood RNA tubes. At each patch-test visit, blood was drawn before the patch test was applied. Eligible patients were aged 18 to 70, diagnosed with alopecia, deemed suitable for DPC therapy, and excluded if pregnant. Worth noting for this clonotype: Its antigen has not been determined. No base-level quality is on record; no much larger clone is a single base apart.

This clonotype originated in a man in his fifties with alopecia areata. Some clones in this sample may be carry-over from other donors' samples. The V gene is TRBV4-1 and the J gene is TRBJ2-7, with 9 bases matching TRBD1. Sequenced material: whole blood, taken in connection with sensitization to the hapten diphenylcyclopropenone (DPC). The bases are TGCGCCAGCAGCCAAGTTGGGACAGGGATCTACGAGCAGTACTTC. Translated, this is CASSQVGTGIYEQYF.